The 17 T cell receptor beta chains below all came from one sample that was sequenced in a study of identical twins. TCRdb analysed the 5' RACE reads with MiXCR anew, one entry per CDR3 protein. The sample records around 490,000 distinct CDR3 sequences, roughly 15% being singletons. These data also formed part of another study, on yellow fever vaccine responses in identical twins.

The sample was CD4+ T cells sorted from blood. These receptors were taken from a woman aged 18-29 years in good health.

The table lists this clonotype with a few counts. V gene TRBV3-1 combines with J gene TRBJ2-3; D may be TRBD1 or TRBD2 (5 bases each). This CDR3 has 15 amino acids. V gave up 5 bases and J gave up 1 base, with 13 bases separating them. CDR1 is LGHDT, CDR2 YNNKEL, per germline (reference sequence). The CDR3 DNA is TGTGCCAGCAGCAAGTGGGACGGCGGCACAGATACGCAGTATTTT. This codes for CASSKWDGGTDTQYF.

V usage is TRBV12-3 or TRBV12-4 and J usage is TRBJ2-1, with 7 bases identical to TRBD1. The V segment lost 2 bases and the J segment 4 bases; nucleotides outside the gene matches: 5. The CDR3 has 15 amino acids. CDR3 nucleotides: TGTGCCAGCAGTTTAATCAGGGGGTCGTACAATGAGCAGTTCTTC. Its translation: CASSLIRGSYNEQFF.

The J gene is TRBJ2-1, the V gene TRBV5-1; the match to TRBD2 covers 14 bases. V was pared by 4 bases and J by 9 bases, with 18 bases of the junction left unmatched. This CDR3 is 19 amino acids long. Germline-derived CDR1 and CDR2 are SGHRS and YFSETQ. DNA for the CDR3: TGCGCCAGCAGCCCCGGGACTAGCGGGAGCCATTTTGCCCGCGGTGAGCAGTTCTTC. This translates into CASSPGTSGSHFARGEQFF.

This chain uses TRBV29-1 with TRBJ2-5; D unresolved. The CDR3 contains 15 residues. Trimming took off 0 bases at V and 4 bases at J, with 15 bases between the two ends. The germline V gene has CDR1 SQVTM and CDR2 ANQGSEA. The CDR3 bases are TGCAGCGTTGAAGATGGAGTGGCCAGTCCAGAGACCCAGTACTTC. It specifies CSVEDGVASPETQYF. Based on the CDR3 plus reference TRBV29-1 and TRBJ2-5, the full variable domain is SAVISQKPSRDICQRGTSLTIQCQVDSQVTMMFWYRQQPGQSLTLIATANQGSEATYESGFVIDKFPISRPNLTFSTLTVSNMSPEDSSIYLCSVEDGVASPETQYFGPGTRLLVL.

The genes are TRBV20-1 and TRBJ1-3, with 7 bases matching TRBD1. In germline, CDR1 is DFQATT, CDR2 SNEGSKA (reference sequence). The CDR3 spans 13 residues. The J segment lost 1 base and the V segment lost 6 bases, leaving 3 bases of the junction unmatched. DNA of the CDR3: TGCAGTGCCCAGGGGGTTTCTGGAAACACCATATATTTT. This translates into CSAQGVSGNTIYF.

The chain links TRBV10-3 to TRBJ2-1, with TRBD1 matching 11 bases. V shed 5 bases and J 6 bases; nucleotides not matched to a gene: 3. The CDR3 runs 14 residues. CDR1 and CDR2 (germline): ENHRY, SYGVKD. CDR3 loop: CAISSGTGGNEQFF. The CDR3 coding sequence is TGTGCCATCAGTTCCGGGACAGGGGGCAATGAGCAGTTCTTC.

In its sample, this clonotype was seen many times. The chain recombines TRBV20-1 with TRBJ1-1, with D perhaps matching TRBD1 (5 bases). This CDR3 contains 13 residues. Germline CDR1 is DFQATT and CDR2 is SNEGSKA (reference sequence). CDR3: CTVLGAKNTEAFF. CDR3 DNA sequence: TGCACAGTACTCGGGGCAAAGAACACTGAAGCTTTCTTT.

This chain links TRBV10-3 with TRBJ2-1; the match to TRBD2 covers 15 bases. The CDR3 is made up of 18 amino acids. In germline, CDR1 is ENHRY, CDR2 SYGVKD. The V and J ends lost 4 bases and 1 base, in that order; junction bases with no gene match: 5. CDR3 sequence (DNA): TGTGCCATCAGTGGGACTAGCGGGAGGGCCAGATCCTACAATGAGCAGTTCTTC. Protein sequence: CAISGTSGRARSYNEQFF.

This chain joins TRBV5-6 and TRBJ2-4; 9 bases agree with TRBD1. With 0 bases clipped from V and 13 bases from J, the junction kept 2 bases outside the gene matches. The CDR3 consists of 12 residues. In germline, CDR1 is SGHDT, CDR2 YYEEEE. CDR3 DNA sequence: TGTGCCAGCAGCTTGGACGGGACAGGGCAGTACTTC. It specifies CASSLDGTGQYF.

The gene calls are TRBV6-6 and TRBJ1-2; D unclear. The CDR3 is 12 residues long. V gave up 8 bases and J gave up 3 bases, with 10 bases separating them. The V gene's germline CDR1 is MNHNY and CDR2 SVGAGI (reference sequence). The CDR3: CASSPGDYGYTF. CDR3 nucleotide sequence: TGTGCCAGCTCTCCCGGGGACTATGGCTACACCTTC.

The chain employs TRBV20-1 and TRBJ2-3; D may match TRBD1 or TRBD2 (6 bases each). The CDR3 length is 15 residues. Germline CDR1 and CDR2: DFQATT and SNEGSKA (reference sequence). V was pared by 6 bases and J by 6 bases, with 22 bases between. The chain's CDR3 is CSAKPRLRGVDTQYF. CDR3 nucleotide sequence: TGCAGTGCGAAGCCCCGTCTAAGGGGGGTTGATACGCAGTATTTT.

The chain uses TRBV18 and TRBJ2-1, with D perhaps assigned TRBD1 or TRBD2 (6 bases each). CDR1 is KGHSH, CDR2 LQKENI, per germline. Between the trimmed V and J ends, which lost 6 bases and 14 bases, there was a span of 17 bases. The CDR3 extends over 12 amino acids. CDR3: CASSLGVEGEFF. In nucleotides, the CDR3 is TGTGCCAGCTCCCTCGGGGTGGAGGGGGAGTTCTTC.

This clonotype has more than one count but fewer than ten. The chain recombines TRBV11-1 with TRBJ2-5; D perhaps matches TRBD1 (5 bases). V lost 5 bases, J lost 0 bases, and 10 bases lay in between. Germline lookup yields CDR1 SGHAT and CDR2 FQDESV (reference sequence). The CDR3 runs to 14 residues. The CDR3 region is CASSRQSYQETQYF. CDR3 DNA sequence: TGTGCCAGCAGCCGACAGTCATACCAAGAGACCCAGTACTTC.

The chain has TRBV28 and TRBJ2-6; possible D gene TRBD2, 5 bases. The CDR3 is 15 amino acids. Germline V gene data show CDR1 as MDHEN and CDR2 as SYDVKM. V lost 9 bases and J lost 4, with 16 bases in between. Here the CDR3 reads CASSDPGVGANVLTF. CDR3 bases: TGTGCCAGTTCCGACCCCGGGGTAGGGGCCAACGTCCTGACTTTC.

The chain combines TRBV12-3 or TRBV12-4 with TRBJ1-2, with a tentative D call TRBD1 (5 bases). This CDR3 has 14 amino acids. V lost 5 bases to trimming and J lost 8 bases, with 18 bases between them. The CDR3 bases are TGTGCCAGCAGTCCTGGGGGAGACGATGGGGGCTACACCTTC. Residues: CASSPGGDDGGYTF.

This clonotype was seen more than once but under ten times. The chain links TRBV7-2 to TRBJ2-2; no firm D call. Looked up from germline, CDR1 is SGHTA and CDR2 is FQGNSA. This CDR3 region has 14 residues. V lost 3 bases to trimming and J lost 1 base, with 6 bases between them. This chain's CDR3 is CASSFAENTGELFF. The CDR3 region has the DNA TGTGCCAGCAGCTTCGCAGAGAACACCGGGGAGCTGTTTTTT.

DNA of the CDR3: TGTGCCAGCAGTGAATACGACGCGTACTACCAAGAGACCCAGTACTTC. Translated: CASSEYDAYYQETQYF. V and J are TRBV6-1 and TRBJ2-5; D unclear. Trimming pared 2 bases from V and 0 bases from J, leaving 13 bases between. The CDR3 runs to 16 residues. Germline loops: CDR1 MNHNS, CDR2 SASEGT.